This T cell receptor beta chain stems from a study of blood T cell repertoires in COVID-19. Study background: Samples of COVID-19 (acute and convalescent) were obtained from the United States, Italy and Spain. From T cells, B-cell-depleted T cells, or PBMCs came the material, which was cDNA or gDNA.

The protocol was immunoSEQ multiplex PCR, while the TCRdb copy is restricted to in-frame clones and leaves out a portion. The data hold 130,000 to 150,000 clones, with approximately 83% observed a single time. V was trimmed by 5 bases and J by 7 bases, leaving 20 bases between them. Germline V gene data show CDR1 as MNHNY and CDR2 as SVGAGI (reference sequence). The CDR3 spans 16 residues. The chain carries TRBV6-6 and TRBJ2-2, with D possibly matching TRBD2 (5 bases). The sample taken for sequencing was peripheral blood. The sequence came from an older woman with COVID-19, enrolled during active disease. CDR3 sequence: CASSPPGLRVGGELFF. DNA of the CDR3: TGTGCCAGCAGTCCGCCAGGACTCCGAGTGGGCGGGGAGCTGTTTTTT.